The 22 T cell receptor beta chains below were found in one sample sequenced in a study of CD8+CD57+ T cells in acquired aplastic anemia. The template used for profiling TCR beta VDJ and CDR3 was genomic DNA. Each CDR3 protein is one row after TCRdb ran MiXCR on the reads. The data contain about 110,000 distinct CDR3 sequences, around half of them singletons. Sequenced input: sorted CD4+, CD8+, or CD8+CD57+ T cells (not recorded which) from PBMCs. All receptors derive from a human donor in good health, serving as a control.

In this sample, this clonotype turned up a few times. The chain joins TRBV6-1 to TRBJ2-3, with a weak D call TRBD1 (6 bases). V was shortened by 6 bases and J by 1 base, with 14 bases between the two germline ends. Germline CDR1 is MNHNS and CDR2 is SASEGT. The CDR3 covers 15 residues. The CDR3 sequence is CASRPDRRRTDTQYF. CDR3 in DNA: TGTGCCAGCAGACCCGACAGGCGCCGCACAGATACGCAGTATTTT.

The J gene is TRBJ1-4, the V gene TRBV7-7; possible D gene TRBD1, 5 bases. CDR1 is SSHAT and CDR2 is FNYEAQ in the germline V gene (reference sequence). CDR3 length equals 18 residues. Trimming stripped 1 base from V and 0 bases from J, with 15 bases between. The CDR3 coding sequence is TGTGCCAGCAGCTTAGTGTCGGGACGGCGCCCAACTAATGAAAAACTGTTTTTT. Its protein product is CASSLVSGRRPTNEKLFF.

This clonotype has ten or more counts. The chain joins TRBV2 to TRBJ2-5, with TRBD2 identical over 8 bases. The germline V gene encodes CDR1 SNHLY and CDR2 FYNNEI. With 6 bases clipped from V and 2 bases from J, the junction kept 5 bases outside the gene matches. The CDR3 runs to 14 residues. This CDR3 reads CASRIAGLQETQYF. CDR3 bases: TGTGCCAGCAGAATAGCGGGGTTACAAGAGACCCAGTACTTC.

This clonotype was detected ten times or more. The CDR3: CAAGGTVAYEQYF. The CDR3 bases are TGTGCCGCTGGGGGGACAGTAGCTTACGAGCAGTACTTC. The chain recombines TRBV27 with TRBJ2-7, with a tentative D call TRBD1 (7 bases). The CDR3 has 13 residues. CDR1 and CDR2 from the germline V gene are MNHEY and SMNVEV (reference sequence). Trimming removed 11 bases at V and 4 bases at J, with 18 bases between.

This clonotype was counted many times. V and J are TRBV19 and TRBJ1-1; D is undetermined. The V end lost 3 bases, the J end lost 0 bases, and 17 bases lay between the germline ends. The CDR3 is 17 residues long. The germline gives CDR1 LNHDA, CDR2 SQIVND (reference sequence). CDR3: CASSMDRLRALNTEAFF. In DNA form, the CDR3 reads TGTGCCAGTAGTATGGACCGGTTGAGGGCCTTGAACACTGAAGCTTTCTTT.

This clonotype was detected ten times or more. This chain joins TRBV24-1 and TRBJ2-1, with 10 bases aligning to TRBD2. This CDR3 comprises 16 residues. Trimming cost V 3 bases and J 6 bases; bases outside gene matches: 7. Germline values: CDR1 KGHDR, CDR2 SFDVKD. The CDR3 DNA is TGTGCCACCAGTGATAGCGGGGGGGCTCGGGGCAATGAGCAGTTCTTC. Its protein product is CATSDSGGARGNEQFF.

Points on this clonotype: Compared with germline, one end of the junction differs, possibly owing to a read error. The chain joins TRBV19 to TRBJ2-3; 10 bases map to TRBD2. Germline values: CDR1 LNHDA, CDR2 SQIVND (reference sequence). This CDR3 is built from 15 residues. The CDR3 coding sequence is TGCGCCAGCAGCTTTCAAGCGGGGGGGCCGGATACGCAGTATTTT. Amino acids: CASSFQAGGPDTQYF.

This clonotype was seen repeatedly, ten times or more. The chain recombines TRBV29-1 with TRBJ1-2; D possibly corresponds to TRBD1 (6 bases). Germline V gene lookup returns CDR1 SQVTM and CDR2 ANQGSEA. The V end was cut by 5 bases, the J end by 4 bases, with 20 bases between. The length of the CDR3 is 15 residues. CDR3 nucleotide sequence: TGCAGCGTTCTCTCAGCGGGGGCAGAGGGCTATGGCTACACCTTC. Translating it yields CSVLSAGAEGYGYTF.

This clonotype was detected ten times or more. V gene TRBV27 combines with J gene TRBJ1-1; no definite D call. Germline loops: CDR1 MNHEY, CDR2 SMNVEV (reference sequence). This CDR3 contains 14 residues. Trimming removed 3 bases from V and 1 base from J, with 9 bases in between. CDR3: CASSFLPANTEAFF. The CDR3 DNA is TGTGCCAGCAGTTTTTTGCCGGCGAACACTGAAGCTTTCTTT.

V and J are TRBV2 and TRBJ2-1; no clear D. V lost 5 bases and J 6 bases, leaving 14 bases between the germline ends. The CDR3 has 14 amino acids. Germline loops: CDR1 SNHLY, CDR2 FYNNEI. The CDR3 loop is CASSPQRGSNEQFF. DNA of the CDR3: TGTGCCAGCAGTCCCCAGCGAGGCTCCAATGAGCAGTTCTTC.

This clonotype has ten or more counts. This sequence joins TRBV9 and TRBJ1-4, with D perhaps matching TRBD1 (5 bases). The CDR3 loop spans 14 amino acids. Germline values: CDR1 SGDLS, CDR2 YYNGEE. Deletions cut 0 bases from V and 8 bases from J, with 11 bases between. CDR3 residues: CASSVDGAGEKLFF. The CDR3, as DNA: TGTGCCAGCAGCGTAGACGGGGCCGGGGAAAAACTGTTTTTT.

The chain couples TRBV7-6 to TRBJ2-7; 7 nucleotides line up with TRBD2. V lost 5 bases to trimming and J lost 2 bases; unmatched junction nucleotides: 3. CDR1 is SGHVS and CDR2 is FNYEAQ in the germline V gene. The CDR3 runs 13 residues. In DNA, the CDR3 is TGTGCCAGCAGCCGGGAGGCCGCCTACGAGCAGTACTTC. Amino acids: CASSREAAYEQYF.

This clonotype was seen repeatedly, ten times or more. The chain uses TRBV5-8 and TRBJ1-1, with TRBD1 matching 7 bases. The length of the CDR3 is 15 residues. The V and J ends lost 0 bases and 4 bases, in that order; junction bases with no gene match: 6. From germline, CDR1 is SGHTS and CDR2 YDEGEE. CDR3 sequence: CASSLDAGGGTEAFF. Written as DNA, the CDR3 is TGTGCCAGCAGCTTGGATGCAGGGGGAGGCACTGAAGCTTTCTTT.

CDR3 in amino acids: CASSISSGGTEAFF. The CDR3 DNA sequence: TGTGCCAGTAGTATCTCATCAGGGGGCACTGAAGCTTTCTTT. The V and J genes are TRBV19 and TRBJ1-1; 7 bases agree with TRBD1. Germline loops: CDR1 LNHDA, CDR2 SQIVND (reference sequence). This CDR3 has 14 residues. J was trimmed by 4 bases and V by 3 bases; bases with no gene match: 5.

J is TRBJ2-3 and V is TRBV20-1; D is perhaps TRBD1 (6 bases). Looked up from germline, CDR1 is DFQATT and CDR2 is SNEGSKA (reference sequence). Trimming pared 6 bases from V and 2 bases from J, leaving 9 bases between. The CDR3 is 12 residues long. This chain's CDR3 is CSARGSTDTQYF. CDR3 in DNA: TGCAGTGCCAGGGGCTCCACAGATACGCAGTATTTT.

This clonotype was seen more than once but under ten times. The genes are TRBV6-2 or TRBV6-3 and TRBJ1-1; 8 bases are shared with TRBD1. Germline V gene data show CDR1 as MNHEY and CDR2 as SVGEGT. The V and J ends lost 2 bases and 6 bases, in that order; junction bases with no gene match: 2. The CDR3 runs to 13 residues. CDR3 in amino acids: CASSYDRGAEAFF. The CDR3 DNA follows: TGTGCCAGCAGTTACGACAGGGGCGCTGAAGCTTTCTTT.

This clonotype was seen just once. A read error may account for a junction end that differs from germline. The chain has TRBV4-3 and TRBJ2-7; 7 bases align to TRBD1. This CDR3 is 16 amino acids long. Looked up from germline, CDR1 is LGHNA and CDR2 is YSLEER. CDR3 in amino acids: CANSQVLAGGSYEQYF. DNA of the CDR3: TGCGCCAACAGCCAAGTCCTGGCAGGGGGAAGTTACGAGCAGTACTTC.

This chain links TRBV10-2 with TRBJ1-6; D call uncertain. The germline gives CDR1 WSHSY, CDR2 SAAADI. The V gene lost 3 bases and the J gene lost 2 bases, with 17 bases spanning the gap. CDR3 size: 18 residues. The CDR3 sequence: CASSDSIGILTYNSPLHF. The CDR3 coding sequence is TGCGCCAGCAGTGATTCGATTGGGATTCTCACCTATAATTCACCCCTCCACTTT.

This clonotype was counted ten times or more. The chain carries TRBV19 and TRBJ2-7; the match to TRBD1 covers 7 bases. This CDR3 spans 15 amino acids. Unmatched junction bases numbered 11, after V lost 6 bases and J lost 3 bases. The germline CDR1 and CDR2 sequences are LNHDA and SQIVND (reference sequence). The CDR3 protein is CASSPFWGTVYEQYF. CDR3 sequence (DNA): TGTGCCAGTAGCCCCTTTTGGGGGACAGTCTACGAGCAGTACTTC. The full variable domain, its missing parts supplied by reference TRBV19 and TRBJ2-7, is DGGITQSPKYLFRKEGQNVTLSCEQNLNHDAMYWYRQDPGQGLRLIYYSQIVNDFQKGDIAEGYSVSREKKESFPLTVTSAQKNPTAFYLCASSPFWGTVYEQYFGPGTRLTVT.

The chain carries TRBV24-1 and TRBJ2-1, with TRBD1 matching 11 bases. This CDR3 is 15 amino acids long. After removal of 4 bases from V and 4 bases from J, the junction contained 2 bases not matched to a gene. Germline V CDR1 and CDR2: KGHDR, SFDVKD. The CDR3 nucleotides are TGTGCCACCAGTGACGGACAGGGGGCTTACAATGAGCAGTTCTTC. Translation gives CATSDGQGAYNEQFF.

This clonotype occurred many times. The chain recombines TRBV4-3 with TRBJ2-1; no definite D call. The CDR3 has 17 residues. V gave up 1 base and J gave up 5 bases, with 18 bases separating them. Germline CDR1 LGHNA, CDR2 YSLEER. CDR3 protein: CASSQVHTEIIDNEQFF. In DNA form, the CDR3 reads TGCGCCAGCAGCCAAGTACATACGGAGATTATTGACAATGAGCAGTTCTTC.

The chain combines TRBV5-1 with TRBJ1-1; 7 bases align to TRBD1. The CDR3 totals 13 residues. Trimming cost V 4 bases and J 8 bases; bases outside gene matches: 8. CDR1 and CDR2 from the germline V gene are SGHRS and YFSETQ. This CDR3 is CASSKGGAEEAFF. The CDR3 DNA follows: TGCGCCAGCAGCAAAGGGGGCGCAGAGGAAGCTTTCTTT.